Following are 14 T cell receptor beta chains from one sample sequenced in a study of OX40 agonist ivuxolimab in advanced cancers. Only in-frame clones appear in the TCRdb table, and some are missing; sequencing was by immunoSEQ multiplex PCR. The sample has 69,000 or so clones; roughly four fifths are singletons. The sequencing here drew on CD4+ or CD8+ T cells sorted from blood, taken in a trial of the OX40 agonist ivuxolimab. All receptors derive from an adult with an advanced solid tumor such as melanoma, head and neck, liver or kidney cancer.

This clone was counted between two and nine times. The rearrangement links TRBV2 to TRBJ2-2, with no clear D. Per germline, CDR1 SNHLY and CDR2 FYNNEI. The CDR3 spans 13 residues. Trimming took off 6 bases at V and 8 bases at J, with 13 bases between the two ends. The CDR3 reads CASSYAGAGELFF. The DNA for the CDR3 is TGTGCCAGCAGCTATGCCGGTGCAGGGGAGCTGTTTTTT.

The J gene is TRBJ2-4, the V gene TRBV5-4; D not resolved. Germline loops: CDR1 SGHNT, CDR2 YYREEE (reference sequence). This CDR3 has 14 amino acids. The V gene lost 4 bases and the J gene lost 2 bases, with 10 bases spanning the gap. The CDR3, as DNA: TGTGCCAGCAGCCGTGACGTGTCCAAAAACATTCAGTACTTC. Amino acid sequence: CASSRDVSKNIQYF.

The sample holds one count of this clone. The chain's CDR3 is CASSLKGTATNEKLFF. Written as DNA, the CDR3 is TGTGCCAGCAGCTTGAAGGGGACGGCAACTAATGAAAAACTGTTTTTT. This rearrangement joins TRBV5-4 to TRBJ1-4; perhaps TRBD1 as D (5 bases). Germline V CDR1 and CDR2: SGHNT, YYREEE (reference sequence). The CDR3 has 16 residues. Trimming shortened V by 1 base and J by 0 bases, and 10 bases separated the two germline ends.

In this sample, this clone turned up a few times. This chain joins TRBV28 and TRBJ2-7; D not resolved. V was clipped by 7 bases and J by 5 bases, with 12 bases between them. The V gene's germline CDR1 is MDHEN and CDR2 SYDVKM. This CDR3 contains 12 residues. The DNA for the CDR3 is TGTGCCAGCAATTCGTACCTGGACGAGCAGTACTTC. Protein sequence: CASNSYLDEQYF.

The rearrangement links TRBV5-1 to TRBJ1-4; a possible D gene is TRBD1 (5 bases). CDR3 length: 16 amino acids. V lost 4 bases, J lost 4 bases, and 17 bases lay in between. Germline CDR1 reads SGHRS; CDR2 reads YFSETQ. Written as DNA, the CDR3 is TGCGCCAGCAGCGTCCTCCCATCGGGGGGTAATGAAAAACTGTTTTTT. Translation: CASSVLPSGGNEKLFF.

The chain uses TRBV9 and TRBJ2-5; TRBD1 might be the D (6 bases). The CDR3 loop spans 14 amino acids. V gave up 2 bases and J gave up 2 bases, with 10 bases separating them. Looked up from germline, CDR1 is SGDLS and CDR2 is YYNGEE. The DNA of the CDR3 is TGTGCCAGCAGCGTGGGGACATCTCAAGAGACCCAGTACTTC. It yields the protein CASSVGTSQETQYF.

This clone was observed a handful of times. This chain uses TRBV15 with TRBJ2-3, with D unclear. Germline V gene sequence: CDR1 LNHNV, CDR2 YYDKDF (reference sequence). This CDR3 contains 14 residues. Trimming removed 0 bases at V and 3 bases at J, with 7 bases between. The CDR3, as DNA: TGTGCCACCAGCAGAGAACAGTGGACAGATACGCAGTATTTT. It translates to CATSREQWTDTQYF.

This clone was picked up a small number of times. This chain connects TRBV5-1 to TRBJ1-5, with D unresolved. In germline, CDR1 is SGHRS, CDR2 YFSETQ. V shed 4 bases and J shed 0 bases, with 11 bases lying between them. This CDR3 has 15 amino acids. CDR3 nucleotide sequence: TGCGCCAGCAGCCCGGACGGAATTAGCAATCAGCCCCAGCATTTT. Residues: CASSPDGISNQPQHF.

The count of this clone is one. This chain uses TRBV21-1 with TRBJ1-6; TRBD1 is the table's D call, not checked against the DNA. TRBV21-1 is designated a pseudogene. CDR3 length equals 16 residues. CDR3 residues: CASSKGLETGNSPLHF. The DNA of the CDR3 is TGTGCCAGCAGCAAAGGTCTGGAGACAGGTAATTCACCCCTCCACTTT.

The chain joins TRBV5-1 to TRBJ2-2, with 9 bases matching TRBD2. Germline CDR1 reads SGHRS; CDR2 reads YFSETQ. The V and J ends lost 4 bases and 4 bases, in that order; junction bases with no gene match: 5. The CDR3 is 15 residues long. In DNA form, the CDR3 reads TGCGCCAGCAGCAGAGTAGCGGGAGCCACCGGGGAGCTGTTTTTT. Amino acid sequence: CASSRVAGATGELFF.

This clone showed up just once. The chain combines TRBV4-2 with TRBJ1-3; weak D call: TRBD1 (5 bases). The CDR3 sequence is 15 residues long. Germline values: CDR1 LGHNA, CDR2 YNFKEQ. The germline V and J ends were trimmed by 0 bases and 3 bases, with 9 bases remaining between them. The CDR3 region has the DNA TGTGCCAGCAGCCAAGATCAGGGTAATGGAAACACCATATATTTT. This sequence encodes CASSQDQGNGNTIYF.

The chain recombines TRBV28 with TRBJ2-5; D gene unclear. The DNA end favors TRBJ2-7, so the J call may be wrong. Germline-derived CDR1 and CDR2 are MDHEN and SYDVKM. The CDR3 consists of 12 residues. The CDR3 coding sequence is TGTGCCAGCAGTTTCCAAAACTACGAGCAGTACTTC. It translates to CASSFQNYEQYF.

The chain links TRBV20-1 to TRBJ2-7; D is unclear. The CDR3 length is 11 residues. The germline V and J ends were trimmed by 7 bases and 0 bases, with 7 bases remaining between them. From germline, CDR1 is DFQATT and CDR2 SNEGSKA (reference sequence). In DNA, the CDR3 is TGCAGTGTGGGCTCCTCCTACGAGCAGTACTTC. Protein product: CSVGSSYEQYF.

V gene TRBV7-9 combines with J gene TRBJ1-4, with TRBD1 matching 8 bases. The germline V gene has CDR1 SEHNR and CDR2 FQNEAQ (reference sequence). This CDR3 has 16 amino acids. V lost 5 bases to trimming and J lost 7 bases; unmatched junction nucleotides: 12. CDR3 loop: CASSLWTGLRGEKLFF. The CDR3 coding sequence is TGTGCCAGCAGCCTTTGGACAGGGCTCCGTGGTGAAAAACTGTTTTTT.